The rows below give T cell receptor beta chains drawn from one sample of a study of T cell responses to AZD1222 COVID-19 vaccine. Assay: immunoSEQ multiplex PCR; the TCRdb copy retains only in-frame clones and omits some. The sample holds some 180,000 clones, around nine tenths seen once. The source was peripheral blood, collected 28 days after the second dose of the MenACWY control vaccine. The receptor source for this set is an adult who received the MenACWY meningococcal vaccine as a control. The CDR3 runs from the conserved cysteine through the conserved F or W. Each record gives: V gene, D gene, J gene, clone size, CDR3 length, CDR3 protein, CDR3 DNA. A D gene is named only where the DNA matches it firmly. Clone sizes are given selectively: once, few, many, or a class where the clone is expanded.

TRBV7-6	TRBD1	TRBJ2-2	NA	14	CASSSWDSTGELFF	TGTGCCAGCAGCTCCTGGGACAGCACCGGGGAGCTGTTTTTT
TRBV5-3	NA	TRBJ2-1	NA	13	CARSPYPRQTLVF	TGTGCCAGAAGCCCGTACCCTAGACAAACTCTGGTCTTC
TRBV6-5	NA	TRBJ1-4	NA	15	CASSLEGATNEKLFF	TGTGCCAGCAGTTTAGAAGGAGCAACTAATGAAAAACTGTTTTTT
TRBV5-4	NA	TRBJ2-1	NA	16	CASSLGSPSSYNEQFF	TGTGCCAGCAGCTTGGGTAGCCCCAGCTCCTACAATGAGCAGTTCTTC
TRBV5-8	TRBD1	TRBJ1-2	NA	15	CASSLGAGGLYGYTF	TGTGCCAGCAGCTTGGGCGCAGGGGGCCTCTATGGCTACACCTTC
TRBV7-9	TRBD2	TRBJ2-1	NA	16	CASSFSLAGGINEQFF	TGTGCCAGCAGCTTCTCACTAGCGGGAGGGATCAATGAGCAGTTCTTC
TRBV19	NA	TRBJ1-1	NA	14	CASSANEAIFEAFF	TGTGCCAGTAGTGCTAACGAGGCGATCTTTGAAGCTTTCTTT
TRBV30	NA	TRBJ2-5	NA	14	CAWSNMGGGETQYF	TGTGCCTGGAGTAACATGGGGGGCGGCGAGACCCAGTACTTC
TRBV5-6	TRBD1	TRBJ1-4	once	17	CASSPGTGFGTNEKLFF	TGTGCCAGCAGCCCCGGGACAGGGTTTGGAACTAATGAAAAACTGTTTTTT
TRBV11-2	NA	TRBJ1-4	NA	15	CASSPGVYGNEKLFF	TGTGCCAGCAGCCCAGGGGTTTACGGTAATGAAAAACTGTTTTTT
TRBV29-1	TRBD1	TRBJ2-1	once	13	CSGDRGSTDEQFF	TGCAGCGGCGACAGGGGCTCGACGGATGAGCAGTTCTTC
TRBV7-6	NA	TRBJ2-4	NA	17	CASSLVAGPRGKNIQYF	TGTGCCAGCAGCTTAGTAGCAGGGCCGAGGGGCAAAAACATTCAGTACTTC
TRBV19	NA	TRBJ1-1	NA	15	CASSRPGTPNTEAFF	TGTGCCAGTAGTCGACCCGGGACGCCGAACACTGAAGCTTTCTTT
TRBV28	NA	TRBJ2-4	NA	14	CASSFQSAKNIQYF	TGTGCCAGCAGTTTTCAATCGGCCAAAAACATTCAGTACTTC
TRBV12-5	TRBD2	TRBJ2-1	NA	15	CASGLVGAGVNEQFF	TGTGCTAGTGGTTTGGTAGGTGCGGGGGTGAATGAGCAGTTCTTC
TRBV2	NA	TRBJ1-1	NA	13	CAPLGESDTEAFF	TGTGCCCCTTTGGGAGAGTCGGACACTGAAGCTTTCTTT
TRBV7-2	NA	TRBJ2-2	NA	16	CASSFIAASATGELFF	TGTGCCAGCAGCTTTATAGCGGCGTCGGCGACCGGGGAGCTGTTTTTT
TRBV6-2/TRBV6-3	TRBD2	TRBJ2-1	NA	14	CASSSSGSINEQFF	TGTGCCAGCAGTTCCAGCGGGAGTATAAATGAGCAGTTCTTC
TRBV7-2	NA	TRBJ2-5	NA	12	CASSLAGETQYF	TGTGCCAGCAGCTTAGCGGGCGAGACCCAGTACTTC
TRBV4-1	NA	TRBJ1-2	NA	14	CASSQPGRNYGYTF	TGCGCCAGCAGCCAACCCGGCCGAAACTATGGCTACACCTTC
TRBV4-3	NA	TRBJ2-3	NA	16	CASSHGEDRSTDTQYF	TGCGCCAGCAGCCATGGCGAGGACAGAAGCACAGATACGCAGTATTTT
TRBV28	NA	TRBJ2-2	few	14	CASSLFRGAGELFF	TGTGCCAGCAGTTTATTTCGCGGGGCCGGGGAGCTGTTTTTT
TRBV3-1/TRBV3-2	TRBD1	TRBJ2-1	NA	17	CASMTRGQGGPYNEQFF	TGTGCCAGCATGACTCGAGGACAGGGCGGGCCCTACAATGAGCAGTTCTTC
TRBV7-3	NA	TRBJ2-1	NA	13	CASSLDENNEQFF	TGTGCCAGCAGCTTGGACGAGAACAATGAGCAGTTCTTC
TRBV6-1	TRBD2	TRBJ2-3	NA	15	CASSEQAGGADTQYF	TGTGCCAGCAGTGAACAAGCGGGAGGAGCAGATACGCAGTATTTT
TRBV7-6	NA	TRBJ2-1	NA	15	CASSPYKSSYNEQFF	TGTGCCAGCAGCCCTTACAAGAGCTCCTACAATGAGCAGTTCTTC
TRBV7-9	TRBD2	TRBJ2-3	NA	17	CASSEQTSAVLVDTQYF	TGTGCCAGCAGCGAGCAGACTAGCGCCGTTTTGGTGGATACGCAGTATTTT
TRBV7-3	TRBD1	TRBJ2-1	NA	17	CASSPFDRQGTPNEQFF	TGTGCCAGCAGCCCCTTCGATCGACAGGGGACCCCCAATGAGCAGTTCTTC
TRBV3-1/TRBV3-2	NA	TRBJ1-1	NA	14	CASRVAAGNTEAFF	TGTGCCAGCAGGGTGGCGGCGGGGAACACTGAAGCTTTCTTT
TRBV6-4	NA	TRBJ1-5	NA	13	CASSRDINQPQHF	TGTGCCAGCAGCCGGGACATTAATCAGCCCCAGCATTTT
TRBV9	NA	TRBJ1-3	NA	14	CASSYSSSGNTIYF	TGTGCCAGCAGCTACTCAAGCTCTGGAAACACCATATATTTT
TRBV19	NA	TRBJ2-7	NA	15	CASSIRGGVPGEQYF	TGTGCCAGTAGTATCAGGGGGGGCGTGCCAGGGGAGCAGTACTTC
TRBV10-3	TRBD2	TRBJ2-1	NA	15	CAIRPGTSGSNEQFF	TGTGCCATCAGACCCGGGACTAGCGGCTCCAATGAGCAGTTCTTC
TRBV20-1	NA	TRBJ1-2	NA	13	CSASPPITDGYTF	TGCAGTGCTAGTCCTCCTATAACGGATGGCTACACCTTC
TRBV7-2	TRBD1	TRBJ2-1	NA	15	CASSRGGQGHNEQFF	TGTGCCAGCAGCCGTGGAGGACAGGGACACAATGAGCAGTTCTTC
TRBV7-8	TRBD1	TRBJ1-2	NA	15	CASSGRDRGGYGYTF	TGTGCCAGCAGCGGGCGGGACAGGGGGGGATATGGCTACACCTTC
TRBV6-6	NA	TRBJ1-5	NA	14	CASREQGIGQPQHF	TGTGCCAGCAGAGAACAGGGAATTGGTCAGCCCCAGCATTTT
TRBV5-1	TRBD2	TRBJ2-1	NA	14	CASSSGLANNEQFF	TGCGCCAGCAGCTCTGGACTAGCGAACAATGAGCAGTTCTTC
TRBV28	NA	TRBJ1-6	NA	14	CASSLVRNNSPLHF	TGTGCCAGCAGTTTGGTCAGGAATAATTCACCCCTCCACTTT
TRBV6-7	TRBD2	TRBJ2-1	NA	14	CASRTSGPYNEQFF	TGTGCCAGCAGGACTAGCGGGCCGTACAATGAGCAGTTCTTC
TRBV2	TRBD2	TRBJ2-2	NA	19	CASSPPRRGERKDTGELFF	TGTGCCAGCAGCCCCCCCCGCCGGGGGGAGAGAAAGGACACCGGGGAGCTGTTTTTT
TRBV28	TRBD2	TRBJ2-7	once	15	CASRPQGGGGYEQYF	TGTGCCAGCAGACCCCAGGGAGGCGGGGGCTACGAGCAGTACTTC